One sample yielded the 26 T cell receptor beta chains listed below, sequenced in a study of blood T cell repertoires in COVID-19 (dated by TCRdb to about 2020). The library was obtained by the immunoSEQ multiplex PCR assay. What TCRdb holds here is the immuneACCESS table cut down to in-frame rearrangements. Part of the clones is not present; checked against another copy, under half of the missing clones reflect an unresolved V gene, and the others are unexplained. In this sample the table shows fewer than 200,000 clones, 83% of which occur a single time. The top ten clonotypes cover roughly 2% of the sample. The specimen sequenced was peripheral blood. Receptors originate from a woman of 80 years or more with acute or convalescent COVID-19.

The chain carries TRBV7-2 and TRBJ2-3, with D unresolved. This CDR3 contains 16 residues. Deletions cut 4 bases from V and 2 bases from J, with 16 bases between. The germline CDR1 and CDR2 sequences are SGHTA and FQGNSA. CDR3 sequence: CASSSDFSSATDTQYF. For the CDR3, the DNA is TGTGCCAGCAGCTCAGACTTTTCTTCCGCCACAGATACGCAGTATTTT.

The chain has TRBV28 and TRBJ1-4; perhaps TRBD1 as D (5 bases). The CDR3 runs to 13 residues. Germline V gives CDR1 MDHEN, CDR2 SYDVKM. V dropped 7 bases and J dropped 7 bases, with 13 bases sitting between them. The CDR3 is CASIRGLGEKLFF. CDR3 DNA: TGTGCCAGCATTCGGGGGTTGGGTGAAAAACTGTTTTTT.

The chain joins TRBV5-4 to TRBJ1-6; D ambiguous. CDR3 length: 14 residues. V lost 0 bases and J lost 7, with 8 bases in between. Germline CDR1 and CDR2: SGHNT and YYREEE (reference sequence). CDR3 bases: TGTGCCAGCAGCTTGGACGGGATCAATTCACCCCTCCACTTT. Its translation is CASSLDGINSPLHF.

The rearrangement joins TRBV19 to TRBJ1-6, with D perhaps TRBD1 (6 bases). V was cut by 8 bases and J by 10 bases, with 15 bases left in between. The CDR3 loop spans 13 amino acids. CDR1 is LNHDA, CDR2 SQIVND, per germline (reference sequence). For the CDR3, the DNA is TGTGCCAGTGGACAGTCAATAGCCTCACCCCTCCACTTT. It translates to CASGQSIASPLHF.

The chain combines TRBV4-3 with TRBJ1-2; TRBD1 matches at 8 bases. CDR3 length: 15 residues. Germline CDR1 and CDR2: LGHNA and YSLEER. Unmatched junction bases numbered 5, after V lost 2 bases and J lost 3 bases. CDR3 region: CASSQTRGLDYGYTF. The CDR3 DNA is TGCGCCAGCAGCCAAACCAGGGGGCTGGACTATGGCTACACCTTC.

DNA for the CDR3: TGTGCCAGCAGCTTATTGACAGGGGTTAGCAATCAGCCCCAGCATTTT. Its translation is CASSLLTGVSNQPQHF. The rearrangement uses TRBV7-8 and TRBJ1-5; the match to TRBD1 covers 8 bases. The V gene's germline CDR1 is SGHVS and CDR2 FQNEAQ. The CDR3 covers 16 residues. V gave up 2 bases and J gave up 0 bases; unmatched junction bases: 3.

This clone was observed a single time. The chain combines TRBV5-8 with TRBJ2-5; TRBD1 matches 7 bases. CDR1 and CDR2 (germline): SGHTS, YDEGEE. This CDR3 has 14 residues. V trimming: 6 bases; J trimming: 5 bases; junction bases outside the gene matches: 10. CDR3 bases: TGTGCCAGCACCCCAGGGGGTTGGGTGGAGACCCAGTACTTC. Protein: CASTPGGWVETQYF. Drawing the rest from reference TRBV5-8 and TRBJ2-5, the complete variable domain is EAGVTQSPTHLIKTRGQQATLRCSPISGHTSVYWYQQALGLGLQFLLWYDEGEERNRGNFPPRFSGRQFPNYSSELNVNALELEDSALYLCASTPGGWVETQYFGPGTRLLVL.

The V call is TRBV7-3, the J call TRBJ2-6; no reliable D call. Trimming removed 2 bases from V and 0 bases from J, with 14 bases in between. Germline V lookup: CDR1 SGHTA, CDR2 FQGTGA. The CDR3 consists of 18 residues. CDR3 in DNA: TGTGCCAGCAGCTTACGAGCATACGGTTCCTCTGGGGCCAACGTCCTGACTTTC. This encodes CASSLRAYGSSGANVLTF.

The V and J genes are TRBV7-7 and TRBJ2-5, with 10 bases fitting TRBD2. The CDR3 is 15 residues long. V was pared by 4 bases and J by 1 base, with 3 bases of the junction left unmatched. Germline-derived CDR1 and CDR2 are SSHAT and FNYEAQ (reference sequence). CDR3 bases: TGTGCCAGCAGCTCCCCTAGCGGGAGCCAAGAGACCCAGTACTTC. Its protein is CASSSPSGSQETQYF. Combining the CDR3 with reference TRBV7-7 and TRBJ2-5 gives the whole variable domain GAGVSQSPRYKVTKRGQDVTLRCDPISSHATLYWYQQALGQGPEFLTYFNYEAQPDKSGLPSDRFSAERPEGSISTLTIQRTEQRDSAMYRCASSSPSGSQETQYFGPGTRLLVL.

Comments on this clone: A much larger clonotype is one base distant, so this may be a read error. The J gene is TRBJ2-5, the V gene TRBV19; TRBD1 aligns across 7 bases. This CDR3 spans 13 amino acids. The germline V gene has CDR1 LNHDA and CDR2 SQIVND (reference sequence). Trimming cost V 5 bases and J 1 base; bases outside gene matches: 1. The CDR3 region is CASSGQAQETQYF. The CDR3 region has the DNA TGTGCCAGTAGTGGACAGGCCCAAGAGACCCAGTACTTC.

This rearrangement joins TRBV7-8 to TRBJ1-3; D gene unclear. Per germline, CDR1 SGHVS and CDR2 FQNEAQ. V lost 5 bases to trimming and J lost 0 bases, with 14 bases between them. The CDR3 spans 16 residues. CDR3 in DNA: TGTGCCAGCAGCATATCCTTGGCGGTCTCTGGAAACACCATATATTTT. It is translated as CASSISLAVSGNTIYF.

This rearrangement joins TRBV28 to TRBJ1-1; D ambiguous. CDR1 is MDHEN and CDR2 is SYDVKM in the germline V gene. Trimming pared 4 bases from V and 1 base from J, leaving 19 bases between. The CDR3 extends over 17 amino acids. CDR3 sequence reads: CASSWRLWSRTNTEAFF. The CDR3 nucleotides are TGTGCCAGCAGTTGGCGGTTGTGGTCCAGAACGAACACTGAAGCTTTCTTT. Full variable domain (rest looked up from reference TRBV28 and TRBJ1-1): DVKVTQSSRYLVKRTGEKVFLECVQDMDHENMFWYRQDPGLGLRLIYFSYDVKMKEKGDIPEGYSVSREKKERFSLILESASTNQTSMYLCASSWRLWSRTNTEAFFGQGTRLTVV.

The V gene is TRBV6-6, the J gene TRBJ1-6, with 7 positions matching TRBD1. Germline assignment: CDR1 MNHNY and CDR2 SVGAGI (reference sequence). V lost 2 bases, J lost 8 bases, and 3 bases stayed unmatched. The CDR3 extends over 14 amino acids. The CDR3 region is CASSYRDRYSPLHF. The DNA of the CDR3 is TGTGCCAGCAGTTACCGGGACAGATATTCACCCCTCCACTTT.

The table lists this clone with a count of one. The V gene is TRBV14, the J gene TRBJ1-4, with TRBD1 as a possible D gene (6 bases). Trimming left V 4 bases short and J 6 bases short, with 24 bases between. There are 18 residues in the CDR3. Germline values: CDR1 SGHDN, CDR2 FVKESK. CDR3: CASSPRTGFFSSDEKLFF. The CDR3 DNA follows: TGTGCCAGCAGCCCCCGAACAGGGTTCTTCTCTAGTGATGAAAAACTGTTTTTT.

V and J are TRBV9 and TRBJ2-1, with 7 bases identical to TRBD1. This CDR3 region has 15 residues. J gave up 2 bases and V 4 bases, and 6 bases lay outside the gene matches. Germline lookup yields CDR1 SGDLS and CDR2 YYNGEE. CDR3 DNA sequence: TGTGCCAGCAGCACGACAGGGTGGGCCTACAATGAGCAGTTCTTC. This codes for CASSTTGWAYNEQFF.

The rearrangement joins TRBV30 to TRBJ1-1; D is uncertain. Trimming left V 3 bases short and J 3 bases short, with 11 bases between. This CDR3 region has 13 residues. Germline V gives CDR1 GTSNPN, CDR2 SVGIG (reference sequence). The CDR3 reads CAWRADTYTEAFF. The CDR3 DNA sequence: TGTGCCTGGAGAGCAGACACTTACACTGAAGCTTTCTTT.

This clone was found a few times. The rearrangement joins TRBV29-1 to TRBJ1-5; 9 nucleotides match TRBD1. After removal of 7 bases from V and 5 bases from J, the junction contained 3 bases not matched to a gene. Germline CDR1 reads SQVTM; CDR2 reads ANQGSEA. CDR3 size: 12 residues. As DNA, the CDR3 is TGCAGCGCTAGACAGGGGGATCAGCCCCAGCATTTT. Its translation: CSARQGDQPQHF.

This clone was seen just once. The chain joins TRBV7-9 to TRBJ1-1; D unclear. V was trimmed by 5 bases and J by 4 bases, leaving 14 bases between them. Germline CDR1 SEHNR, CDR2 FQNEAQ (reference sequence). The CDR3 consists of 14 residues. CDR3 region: CASSLGRVITEAFF. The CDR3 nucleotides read TGTGCCAGCAGCCTCGGGAGGGTAATCACTGAAGCTTTCTTT.

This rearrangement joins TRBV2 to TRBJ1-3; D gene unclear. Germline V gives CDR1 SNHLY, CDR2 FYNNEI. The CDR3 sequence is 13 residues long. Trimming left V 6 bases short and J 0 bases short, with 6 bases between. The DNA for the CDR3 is TGTGCCAGCAGCCCACTCTCTGGAAACACCATATATTTT. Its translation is CASSPLSGNTIYF. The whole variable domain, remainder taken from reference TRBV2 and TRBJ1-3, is EPEVTQTPSHQVTQMGQEVILRCVPISNHLYFYWYRQILGQKVEFLVSFYNNEISEKSEIFDDQFSVERPDGSNFTLKIRSTKLEDSAMYFCASSPLSGNTIYFGEGSWLTVV.

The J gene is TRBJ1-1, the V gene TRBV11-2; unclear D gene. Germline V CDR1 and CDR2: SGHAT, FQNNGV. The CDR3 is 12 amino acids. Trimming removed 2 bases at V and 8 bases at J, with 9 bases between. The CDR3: CASSLWNREAFF. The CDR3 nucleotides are TGTGCCAGCAGCTTATGGAACAGAGAAGCTTTCTTT.

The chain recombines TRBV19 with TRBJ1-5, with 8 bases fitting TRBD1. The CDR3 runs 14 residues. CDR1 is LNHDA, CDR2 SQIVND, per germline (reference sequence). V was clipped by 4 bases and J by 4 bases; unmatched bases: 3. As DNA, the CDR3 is TGTGCCAGTAGTACGGGACAGGAGAATCAGCCCCAGCATTTT. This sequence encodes CASSTGQENQPQHF.

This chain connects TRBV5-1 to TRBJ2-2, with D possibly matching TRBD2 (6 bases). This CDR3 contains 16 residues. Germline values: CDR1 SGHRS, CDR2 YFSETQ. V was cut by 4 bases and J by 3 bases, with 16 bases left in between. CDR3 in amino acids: CASSPRGGRDTGELFF. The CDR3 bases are TGCGCCAGCAGCCCCCGTGGAGGGAGAGACACCGGGGAGCTGTTTTTT.

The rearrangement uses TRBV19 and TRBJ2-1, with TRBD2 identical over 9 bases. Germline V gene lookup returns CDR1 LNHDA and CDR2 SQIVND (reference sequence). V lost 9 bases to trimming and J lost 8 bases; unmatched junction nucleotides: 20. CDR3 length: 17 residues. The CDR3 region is CASLRRPGTSYPDEQFF. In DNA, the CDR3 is TGTGCCAGCCTTCGGCGCCCCGGGACTAGCTACCCTGATGAGCAGTTCTTC.

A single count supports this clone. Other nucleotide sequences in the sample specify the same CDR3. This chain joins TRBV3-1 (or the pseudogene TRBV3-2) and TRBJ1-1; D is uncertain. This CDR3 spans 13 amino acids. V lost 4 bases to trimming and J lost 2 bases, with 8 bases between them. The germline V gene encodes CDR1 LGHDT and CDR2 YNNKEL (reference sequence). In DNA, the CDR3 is TGTGCCAGCAGCCGTACGGGAAACACTGAAGCTTTCTTT. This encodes CASSRTGNTEAFF.

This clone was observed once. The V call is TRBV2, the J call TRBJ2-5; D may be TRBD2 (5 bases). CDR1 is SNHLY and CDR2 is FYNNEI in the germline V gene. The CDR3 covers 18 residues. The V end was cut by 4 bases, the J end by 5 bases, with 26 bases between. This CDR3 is CASSVAGISYTLPETQYF. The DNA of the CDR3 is TGTGCCAGCAGTGTCGCGGGCATCTCATATACCCTCCCGGAGACCCAGTACTTC.

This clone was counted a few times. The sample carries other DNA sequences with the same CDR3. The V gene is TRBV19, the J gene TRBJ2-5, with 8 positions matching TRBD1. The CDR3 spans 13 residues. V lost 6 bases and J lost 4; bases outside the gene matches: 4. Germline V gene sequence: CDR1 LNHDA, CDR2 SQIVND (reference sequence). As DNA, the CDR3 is TGTGCCAGTAGCAGGACAGGGAGAGAGACCCAGTACTTC. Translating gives CASSRTGRETQYF.